This T cell receptor beta chain was recorded in a study of graft-versus-host responses after intestinal transplantation. Across the whole study: Multivisceral, liver-intestinal, or isolated intestinal transplants were received by the recipients. Each recipient received anti-thymocyte globulin induction, then tacrolimus and steroids for 3 to 4 years.

In this sample, this clone turned up once. Antigen unknown. Method: immunoSEQ multiplex PCR; TCRdb's copy keeps in-frame clones and lacks some. The sample shows roughly 99,000 clones, around 90% of them seen only once. Germline CDR1 and CDR2: SQVTM and ANQGSEA. The CDR3 covers 12 residues. V dropped 3 bases and J dropped 6 bases, with 9 bases sitting between them. Findings and caveats of the study: Circulating GvH clone levels at their peak were associated with HvG declines (early post-transplant). GvH clones were found in recipient marrow; some appeared first in ileum or blood.

Here the sequenced sample was unstimulated CD8+ T cells sorted from spleen or lymph node cells, taken before transplant. The receptor's source is a human donor who was the organ donor for an intestinal transplant. V is TRBV29-1 and J is TRBJ2-1; no clear D. CDR3 nucleotides: TGCAGCGTTGAGCCGCGGAGCAATGAGCAGTTCTTC. The encoded protein is CSVEPRSNEQFF.